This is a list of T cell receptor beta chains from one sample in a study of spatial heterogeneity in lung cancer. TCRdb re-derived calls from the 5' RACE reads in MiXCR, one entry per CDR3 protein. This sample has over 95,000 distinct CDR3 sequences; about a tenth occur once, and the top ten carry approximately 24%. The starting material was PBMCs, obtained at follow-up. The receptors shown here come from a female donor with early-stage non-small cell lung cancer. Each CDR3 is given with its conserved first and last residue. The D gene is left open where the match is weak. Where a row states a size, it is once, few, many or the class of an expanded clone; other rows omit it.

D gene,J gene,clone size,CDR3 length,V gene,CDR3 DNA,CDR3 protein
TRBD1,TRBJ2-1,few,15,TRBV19,TGTGCCAGTAGAGACAGGGGCGTCCTTGACAATGAGCAGTTCTTC,CASRDRGVLDNEQFF
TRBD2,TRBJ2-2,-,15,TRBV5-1,TGCGCCAGCAGGCCAGCGGGAGGCGCCACCGGGGAGCTGTTTTTT,CASRPAGGATGELFF
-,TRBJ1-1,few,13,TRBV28,TGTGCCAGCACCCCCTCCTTGGTCACTGAAGCTTTCTTT,CASTPSLVTEAFF
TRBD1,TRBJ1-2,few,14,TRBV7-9,TGTAGATCGGGACAGGGAGAAAATAACTATGGCTACACCTTC,CRSGQGENNYGYTF
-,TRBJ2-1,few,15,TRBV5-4,TGTGCCAGCAGCTTGGGAGCAGGACCGGGGAATGAGCAGTTCTTC,CASSLGAGPGNEQFF
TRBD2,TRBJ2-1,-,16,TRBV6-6,TGTGCCAGCAGTCTGACTAGCGGGGGCATTAGCAATGAGCAGTTCTTC,CASSLTSGGISNEQFF
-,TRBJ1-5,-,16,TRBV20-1,TGCAGTGCTAGAGCGCCCTGGGAGGGCCCTGATCAGCCCCAGCATTTT,CSARAPWEGPDQPQHF
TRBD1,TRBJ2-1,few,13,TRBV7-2,TGTGCCACCTCCAAGGACAGGAAGTATGAGCAGTTCTTC,CATSKDRKYEQFF
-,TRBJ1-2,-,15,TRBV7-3,TGTGCCAGCAGCTCAAGCAGGATGACTAACTATGGCTACACCTTC,CASSSSRMTNYGYTF
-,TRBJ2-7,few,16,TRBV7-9,TGTGCCAGCAGCTTAGTAGAGGGAGGGGGCTCCTACGAGCAGTACTTC,CASSLVEGGGSYEQYF
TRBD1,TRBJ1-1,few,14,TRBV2,TGTGCCAGCAATATACAGGGGGCTGACACTGAAGCTTTCTTT,CASNIQGADTEAFF
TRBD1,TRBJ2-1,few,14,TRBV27,TGTGCCAGCAGTATCGGACAGGGGTGGAATGAGCAGTTCTTC,CASSIGQGWNEQFF
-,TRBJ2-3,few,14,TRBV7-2,TGTGCCAGCAGCTTAGACCCTTACACAGATACGCAGTATTTT,CASSLDPYTDTQYF
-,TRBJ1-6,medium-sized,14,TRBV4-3,TGCGCCAGCAGCCAAGCGGCAGGGGATTCACCCCTCCACTTT,CASSQAAGDSPLHF
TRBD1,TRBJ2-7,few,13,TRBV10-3,TGTGCCACTGGACAGGGGGCCAGATACGAGCAGTACTTC,CATGQGARYEQYF
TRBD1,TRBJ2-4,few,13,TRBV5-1,TGCGCCAGCAGCCCAGGACAGGGAAACATTCAGTACTTC,CASSPGQGNIQYF
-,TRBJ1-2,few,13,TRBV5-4,TGTGCCAGCAGCGGCCAGATTAACTATGGCTACACCTTC,CASSGQINYGYTF
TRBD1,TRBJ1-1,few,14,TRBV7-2,TGTGCCAGCAGCGCGGACAGGGTTCCCACTGAAGCTTTCTTT,CASSADRVPTEAFF
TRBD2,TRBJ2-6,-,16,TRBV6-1,TGTGCCAGCAATTTAGCGGGAGTGTCTGGGGCCAACGTCCTGACTTTC,CASNLAGVSGANVLTF
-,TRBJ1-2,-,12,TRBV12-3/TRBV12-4,TGTGCCAGCAGTTTATGGAACTATGGCTACACCTTC,CASSLWNYGYTF
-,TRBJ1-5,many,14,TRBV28,TGTGCCAGCAGCCTGGGGGGGCGAAATCAGCCCCAGCATTTT,CASSLGGRNQPQHF
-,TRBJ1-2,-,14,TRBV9,TGTGCCAGCAGCGTAGATGACACTAACTATGGCTACACCTTC,CASSVDDTNYGYTF
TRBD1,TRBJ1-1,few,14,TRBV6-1,TGTGCCAGCAGTGATAACAGGGGCGCCACTGAAGCTTTCTTT,CASSDNRGATEAFF
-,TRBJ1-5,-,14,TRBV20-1,TGCAGTGCTAGAGATTCCGACGGCTTGCAGCCCCAGCATTTT,CSARDSDGLQPQHF
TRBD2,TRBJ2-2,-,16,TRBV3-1,TGTGCCAGCAGCCAAGCTGGGGGACTAGCATCCGGGGAGCTGTTTTTT,CASSQAGGLASGELFF
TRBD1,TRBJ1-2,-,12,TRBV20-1,TGCAGTGGGAAGGACAGGGCCTATGGCTACACCTTC,CSGKDRAYGYTF
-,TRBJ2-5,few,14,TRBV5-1,TGCGCCAGCAGCTTGGCGGACGGAAGGGAGACCCAGTACTTC,CASSLADGRETQYF
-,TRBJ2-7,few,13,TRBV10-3,TGTGCCATCAGGACCCAGCCATCATACGAGCAGTACTTC,CAIRTQPSYEQYF
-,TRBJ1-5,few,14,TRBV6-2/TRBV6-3,TGTGCCAGCAGTTATAGTTTGGTCAATCAGCCCCAGCATTTT,CASSYSLVNQPQHF
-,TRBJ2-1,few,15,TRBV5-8,TGTGCCAGCAGCCAGCAAAGGTTGACCTACAATGAGCAGTTCTTC,CASSQQRLTYNEQFF
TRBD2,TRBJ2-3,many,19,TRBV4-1,TGCGCCAGCAGCCCCTACGGCTTCGCTAGCGGGAGCGTCACAGATACGCAGTATTTT,CASSPYGFASGSVTDTQYF
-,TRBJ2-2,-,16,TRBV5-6,TGTGCCAGCAGCCGAGGGTTCAAGGGTAACACCGGGGAGCTGTTTTTT,CASSRGFKGNTGELFF
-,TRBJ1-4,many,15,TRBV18,TGTGCCAGCTCACCGGGCCCAGGGGTGGACGAAAAACTGTTTTTT,CASSPGPGVDEKLFF
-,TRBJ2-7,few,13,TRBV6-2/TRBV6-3,TGTGCCAGCAGTTACCCCGAGTCCTACGAGCAGTACTTC,CASSYPESYEQYF
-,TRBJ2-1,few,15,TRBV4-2,TGTGCCAGCAGCCAAGGGCTGAACCCCTACAATGAGCAGTTCTTC,CASSQGLNPYNEQFF
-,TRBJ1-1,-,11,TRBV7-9,TGTGCCAGCAGCCAGGTAACTGAAGCTTTCTTT,CASSQVTEAFF
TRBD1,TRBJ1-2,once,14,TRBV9,TGTGCCAGCAGCGTAGACAGGGGGATCTATGGCTACACCTTC,CASSVDRGIYGYTF